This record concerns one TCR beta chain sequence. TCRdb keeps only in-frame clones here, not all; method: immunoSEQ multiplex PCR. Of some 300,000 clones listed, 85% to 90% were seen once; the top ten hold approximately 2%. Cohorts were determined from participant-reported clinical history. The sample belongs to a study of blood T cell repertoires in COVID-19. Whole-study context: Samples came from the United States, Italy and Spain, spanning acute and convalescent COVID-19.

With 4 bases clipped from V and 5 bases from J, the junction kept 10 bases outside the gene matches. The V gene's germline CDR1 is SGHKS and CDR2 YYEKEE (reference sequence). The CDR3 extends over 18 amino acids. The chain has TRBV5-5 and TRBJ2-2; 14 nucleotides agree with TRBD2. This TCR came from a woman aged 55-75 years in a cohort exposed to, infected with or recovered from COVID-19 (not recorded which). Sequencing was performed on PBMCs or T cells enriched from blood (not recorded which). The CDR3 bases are TGTGCCAGCAGCGTGGGACTAGCGGGAGCGGGGGGTACCGGGGAGCTGTTTTTT. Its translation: CASSVGLAGAGGTGELFF. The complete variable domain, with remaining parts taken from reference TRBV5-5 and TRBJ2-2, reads DAGVTQSPTHLIKTRGQQVTLRCSPISGHKSVSWYQQVLGQGPQFIFQYYEKEERGRGNFPDRFSARQFPNYSSELNVNALLLGDSALYLCASSVGLAGAGGTGELFFGEGSRLTVL.